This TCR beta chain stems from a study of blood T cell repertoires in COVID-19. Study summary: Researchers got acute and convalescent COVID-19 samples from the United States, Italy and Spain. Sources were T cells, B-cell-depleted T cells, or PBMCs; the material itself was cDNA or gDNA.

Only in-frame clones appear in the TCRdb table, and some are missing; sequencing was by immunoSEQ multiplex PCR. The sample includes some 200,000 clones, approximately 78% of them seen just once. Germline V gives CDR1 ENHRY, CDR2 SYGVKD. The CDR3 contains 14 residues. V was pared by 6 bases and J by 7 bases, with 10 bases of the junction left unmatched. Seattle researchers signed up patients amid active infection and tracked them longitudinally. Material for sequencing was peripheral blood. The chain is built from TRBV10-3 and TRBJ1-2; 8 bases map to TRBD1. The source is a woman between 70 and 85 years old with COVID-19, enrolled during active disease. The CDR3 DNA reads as TGTGCCATCAGCCCGATGCTACAGGGGGGTGGCTACACCTTC. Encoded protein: CAISPMLQGGGYTF.